The 4 T cell receptor beta chains presented below share a single source sample, sequenced in a study of CD8 T cells in ankylosing spondylitis. TCRdb used MiXCR to reprocess the 5' RACE reads, holding one entry per CDR3 protein. The sample holds about 130,000 distinct CDR3 sequences, roughly an eighth seen once. Source material: blood, either unsorted or a sorted T cell fraction (not recorded which). The source of these receptors is a female donor with ankylosing spondylitis or in good health (not recorded which).

In the case of this clonotype: Being one base from a much bigger clone, this may be a read error. CDR3 amino acids: CASSNFGQETKPFF. For the CDR3, the DNA is TGTGCCAGCAGCAACTTCGGACAGGAAACTAAACCTTTCTTT. The rearrangement links TRBV11-1 to TRBJ1-1; 7 bases fit TRBD1. Germline V gene data show CDR1 as SGHAT and CDR2 as FQDESV (reference sequence). The V and J ends lost 5 bases and 12 bases, in that order; junction bases with no gene match: 15. This CDR3 spans 14 amino acids.

This clonotype came up many times. The CDR3 bases are TGTGCCAGCAGCCCCGCTAGCCTAACCGGGGAGCTGTTTTTT. Amino acid sequence: CASSPASLTGELFF. The genes are TRBV5-5 and TRBJ2-2, with a weak D call TRBD2 (5 bases). The ends were cut back, 4 bases at V and 5 bases at J, with 12 bases in the middle. From germline, CDR1 is SGHKS and CDR2 YYEKEE (reference sequence). The CDR3 is 14 residues long.

This clonotype was recorded at least ten times. The chain employs TRBV7-2 and TRBJ1-2, with a weak D call TRBD1 (6 bases). Germline lookup yields CDR1 SGHTA and CDR2 FQGNSA. This CDR3 contains 13 residues. The V gene lost 4 bases and the J gene lost 5 bases, with 11 bases spanning the gap. CDR3 sequence (DNA): TGTGCCAGCAGCTCCGACAGGCTTTATGGCTACACCTTC. Its protein product is CASSSDRLYGYTF. Drawing the rest from reference TRBV7-2 and TRBJ1-2, the complete variable domain is GAGVSQSPSNKVTEKGKDVELRCDPISGHTALYWYRQSLGQGLEFLIYFQGNSAPDKSGLPSDRFSAERTGGSVSTLTIQRTQQEDSAVYLCASSSDRLYGYTFGSGTRLTVV.

This clonotype has at least ten counts. The chain is built from TRBV20-1 and TRBJ1-2; D ambiguous. V gave up 3 bases and J gave up 5 bases, with 10 bases separating them. The CDR3 length is 12 residues. Germline V CDR1 and CDR2: DFQATT, SNEGSKA (reference sequence). The CDR3 region is CSASPSGYGYTF. The DNA for the CDR3 is TGCAGTGCTAGTCCCAGTGGGTATGGCTACACCTTC.